The 22 T cell receptor beta chains below come from one sample, sequenced in a study of blood T cell repertoires in COVID-19. Measured with immunoSEQ multiplex PCR; TCRdb has only the in-frame clones, and not every one. The sample holds around 30,000 clones, approximately 90% seen once. Sequencing was carried out using peripheral blood. The receptors derive from a man aged 50-60 years with active COVID-19.

This rearrangement joins TRBV11-3 to TRBJ1-2, with 10 bases that match TRBD1. The length of the CDR3 is 15 residues. Germline CDR1 reads SGHNT; CDR2 reads YENEEA. V dropped 5 bases and J dropped 4; count of bases not matched to a gene: 7. CDR3 residues: CASSPDRGQVYGYTF. Written as DNA, the CDR3 is TGTGCCAGCAGCCCCGACAGGGGGCAGGTCTATGGCTACACCTTC.

This chain uses TRBV27 with TRBJ2-3; D is undetermined. The CDR3 consists of 15 residues. Trimming took off 9 bases at V and 2 bases at J, with 18 bases between the two ends. Germline CDR1 reads MNHEY; CDR2 reads SMNVEV (reference sequence). The CDR3 nucleotides read TGTGCCAGTCTCCCGGCCCCACTAAACACAGATACGCAGTATTTT. This sequence encodes CASLPAPLNTDTQYF.

The V and J genes are TRBV20-1 and TRBJ1-4, with 9 nucleotides matching TRBD1. This CDR3 is 16 amino acids long. Germline V gene lookup returns CDR1 DFQATT and CDR2 SNEGSKA (reference sequence). V was pared by 3 bases and J by 8 bases, with 13 bases of the junction left unmatched. The CDR3 loop is CSASGRDRVSKEKLFF. The CDR3, as DNA: TGCAGTGCTAGTGGTCGGGACAGGGTCTCAAAAGAAAAACTGTTTTTT.

The V and J genes are TRBV27 and TRBJ1-2; 11 nucleotides agree with TRBD1. The germline CDR1 and CDR2 sequences are MNHEY and SMNVEV (reference sequence). V dropped 6 bases and J dropped 7; count of bases not matched to a gene: 10. CDR3 length: 15 residues. CDR3: CASSPDRGLFSGYTF. CDR3 coding DNA: TGTGCCAGCAGCCCGGACAGGGGGCTTTTCAGTGGCTACACCTTC.

The genes are TRBV7-2 and TRBJ2-1; 10 nucleotides align to TRBD2. Germline V lookup: CDR1 SGHTA, CDR2 FQGNSA. The CDR3 runs 15 residues. V lost 3 bases to trimming and J lost 6 bases; unmatched junction nucleotides: 5. The CDR3 DNA is TGTGCCAGCAGCTTCCTAGCGGGAGTGGGCAATGAGCAGTTCTTC. The encoded protein is CASSFLAGVGNEQFF. Full variable domain (remainder filled in from reference TRBV7-2 and TRBJ2-1): GAGVSQSPSNKVTEKGKDVELRCDPISGHTALYWYRQSLGQGLEFLIYFQGNSAPDKSGLPSDRFSAERTGGSVSTLTIQRTQQEDSAVYLCASSFLAGVGNEQFFGPGTRLTVL.

This chain joins TRBV14 and TRBJ2-1; 12 positions match TRBD2. CDR3 length equals 18 residues. J was trimmed by 4 bases and V by 0 bases; bases with no gene match: 7. The V gene's germline CDR1 is SGHDN and CDR2 FVKESK. The CDR3 nucleotides are TGTGCCAGCAGCCAAGATCCGTGGACTAGCGGGAAGTACAATGAGCAGTTCTTC. This gives the protein CASSQDPWTSGKYNEQFF.

The CDR3 sequence: CASSLDGRNSPLHF. Here the CDR3 DNA reads TGTGCCAGCAGCTTAGATGGCCGTAATTCACCCCTCCACTTT. The gene calls are TRBV7-9 and TRBJ1-6; D gene ambiguous. CDR1 SEHNR and CDR2 FQNEAQ come from the germline V gene (reference sequence). This CDR3 has 14 amino acids. V gave up 1 base and J gave up 6 bases, with 7 bases separating them.

The J gene is TRBJ2-7, the V gene TRBV4-1, with 11 bases fitting TRBD1. This CDR3 comprises 16 residues. J gave up 3 bases and V 0 bases, and 4 bases lay outside the gene matches. The germline CDR1 and CDR2 sequences are MGHRA and YSYEKL. CDR3 DNA sequence: TGCGCCAGCAGCCAAGACGACGGGACAGGGGGCTACGAGCAGTACTTC. This sequence encodes CASSQDDGTGGYEQYF.

The chain employs TRBV30 and TRBJ2-1, with D perhaps TRBD1 (5 bases). Germline loops: CDR1 GTSNPN, CDR2 SVGIG (reference sequence). The V and J ends lost 2 bases and 2 bases respectively, with 7 bases between them. The CDR3 consists of 13 residues. CDR3 sequence: CAWSQGAYNEQFF. CDR3 DNA: TGTGCCTGGAGTCAAGGGGCCTACAATGAGCAGTTCTTC.

CDR3 region: CASSVDTRSYEQYF. In DNA, the CDR3 is TGTGCCAGCAGCGTAGATACTAGGTCCTACGAGCAGTACTTC. The V and J genes are TRBV9 and TRBJ2-7; TRBD2 might be the D (5 bases). V lost 0 bases and J 1 base, leaving 8 bases between the germline ends. Germline CDR1 is SGDLS and CDR2 is YYNGEE. The CDR3 contains 14 residues.

CDR3 DNA sequence: TGTGCCAGCAGCTTTCAGGGGGTAAACACCGGGGAGCTGTTTTTT. Encoded protein: CASSFQGVNTGELFF. This chain uses TRBV11-3 with TRBJ2-2; 7 bases are shared with TRBD1. The CDR3 sequence is 15 residues long. The germline V gene encodes CDR1 SGHNT and CDR2 YENEEA. V shed 3 bases and J 2 bases; nucleotides not matched to a gene: 3.

The V gene is TRBV19, the J gene TRBJ2-7; D is perhaps TRBD1 (6 bases). Per the germline V gene, CDR1 is LNHDA and CDR2 is SQIVND (reference sequence). The CDR3 spans 14 residues. The germline V and J ends were trimmed by 4 bases and 7 bases, with 17 bases remaining between them. This CDR3 is CASSKGQGSGEQYF. CDR3 coding DNA: TGTGCCAGTAGTAAAGGGCAGGGGAGTGGTGAGCAGTACTTC.

The chain combines TRBV7-8 with TRBJ2-2; 13 bases align to TRBD2. From germline, CDR1 is SGHVS and CDR2 FQNEAQ. Germline trimming cut 5 bases from V and 5 bases from J; bases unmatched to any gene: 11. CDR3 length equals 18 residues. CDR3 in DNA: TGTGCCAGCAGCGTAAGCAGACTAGCGGGAGGACGGACCGGGGAGCTGTTTTTT. It translates to CASSVSRLAGGRTGELFF.

V gene TRBV5-1 combines with J gene TRBJ2-3; TRBD2 aligns across 11 bases. The CDR3 contains 16 residues. V was pared by 2 bases and J by 6 bases, with 8 bases of the junction left unmatched. CDR1 and CDR2 from the germline V gene are SGHRS and YFSETQ. The DNA of the CDR3 is TGCGCCAGCAGCTTTAGGCTAGCGGGAGGAGGGGATACGCAGTATTTT. It translates to CASSFRLAGGGDTQYF.

The V call is TRBV11-2, the J call TRBJ2-1; TRBD2 matches 10 bases. The CDR3 length is 15 residues. The junction had 6 bases not matched to a gene; V was cut back by 2 bases and J by 8 bases. In germline, CDR1 is SGHAT, CDR2 FQNNGV. The CDR3 coding sequence is TGTGCCAGCAGCTTATGGGCTAGCGGGGGTTATGAGCAGTTCTTC. Protein sequence: CASSLWASGGYEQFF.

This sequence joins TRBV2 and TRBJ1-5; D is unclear. CDR1 and CDR2 from the germline V gene are SNHLY and FYNNEI. This CDR3 contains 11 residues. V was clipped by 3 bases and J by 11 bases, with 8 bases between them. CDR3 loop: CASSDWASQHF. The CDR3 region has the DNA TGTGCCAGCAGTGACTGGGCGTCCCAGCATTTT.

V gene TRBV6-6 combines with J gene TRBJ1-2; tentatively, D is TRBD1 (5 bases). Trimming shortened V by 5 bases and J by 0 bases, and 19 bases separated the two germline ends. The CDR3 sequence is 17 residues long. The germline V gene encodes CDR1 MNHNY and CDR2 SVGAGI (reference sequence). The CDR3 DNA sequence: TGTGCCAGCAGTCCATTTATTACAGGAGGGACTAACTATGGCTACACCTTC. This sequence encodes CASSPFITGGTNYGYTF.

The chain has TRBV24-1 and TRBJ2-1; TRBD1 aligns across 7 bases. J was trimmed by 6 bases and V by 2 bases; bases with no gene match: 9. Looked up from germline, CDR1 is KGHDR and CDR2 is SFDVKD. The CDR3 totals 16 residues. CDR3 protein: CATSDSRQGLGNEQFF. The CDR3 bases are TGTGCCACCAGTGATTCCCGACAGGGTCTAGGCAATGAGCAGTTCTTC.

The gene calls are TRBV5-1 and TRBJ2-7, with 7 bases aligning to TRBD1. This CDR3 region has 16 residues. Germline CDR1 is SGHRS and CDR2 is YFSETQ. The V and J ends lost 4 bases and 2 bases, in that order; junction bases with no gene match: 12. The DNA of the CDR3 is TGCGCCAGCAGCCGGGACAGTCGAAGGGCCCCCTACGAGCAGTACTTC. It translates to CASSRDSRRAPYEQYF.

The V call is TRBV6-5, the J call TRBJ1-1; no clear D gene. This CDR3 is 15 amino acids long. Per germline, CDR1 MNHEY and CDR2 SVGAGI. Deletions cut 2 bases from V and 1 base from J, with 11 bases between. The CDR3 nucleotides read TGTGCCAGCAGTTACAATCACCTAGGGAACACTGAAGCTTTCTTT. This codes for CASSYNHLGNTEAFF.

This chain connects TRBV12-5 to TRBJ1-2; the match to TRBD1 covers 9 bases. Germline trimming cut 3 bases from V and 5 bases from J; bases unmatched to any gene: 7. The CDR3 loop spans 15 amino acids. Per the germline V gene, CDR1 is LGHNT and CDR2 is FRNRAP. The CDR3 region is CASGFTGGAGYGYTF. CDR3 in DNA: TGTGCTAGTGGTTTTACAGGGGGCGCAGGGTATGGCTACACCTTC.

V and J are TRBV6-1 and TRBJ1-3; a weak D match, TRBD1 (6 bases). The CDR3 is made up of 16 amino acids. Germline lookup yields CDR1 MNHNS and CDR2 SASEGT. Trimming removed 3 bases at V and 0 bases at J, with 12 bases between. DNA for the CDR3: TGTGCCAGCAGTGACCCGACAGGCGACTCTGGAAACACCATATATTTT. Translated, it gives CASSDPTGDSGNTIYF.